A selection of T cell receptor beta chains follows, all from one sample in a study of Ad26.COV2.S vaccination and SARS-CoV-2 variants. Measured with immunoSEQ multiplex PCR; TCRdb has only the in-frame clones, and not every one. Of roughly 700,000 clones detected, 70% to 90% appear once; the ten largest clones hold over 1.3%. The starting material was peripheral blood, obtained in a trial of Ad26.COV2.S vaccine versus placebo. Source of these receptors: a person between 18 and 59 years old who received the Ad26.COV2.S COVID-19 vaccine or a placebo. CDR3s include the opening cysteine and the closing phenylalanine or tryptophan. The D gene is left open where the match is weak. A row's size may be missing; if present it is once, few, many or a size class.

abundance	v_gene	j_gene	d_gene	CDR3aa	CDR3nt
few	TRBV4-3	TRBJ1-4	.	CASSQERGANEKLFF	TGCGCCAGCAGCCAAGAAAGGGGAGCTAATGAAAAACTGTTTTTT
.	TRBV5-1	TRBJ2-7	.	CASRGNLRDSSEQYF	TGCGCCAGCAGAGGGAACTTACGGGATTCATCCGAGCAGTACTTC
.	TRBV2	TRBJ2-3	TRBD2	CASSEGERGIIGITDTQYF	TGTGCCAGCAGTGAAGGGGAGCGGGGGATTATTGGGATCACAGATACGCAGTATTTT
.	TRBV3-1/TRBV3-2	TRBJ2-7	TRBD2	CASSQGTSGAYEQYF	TGTGCCAGCAGCCAGGGGACTAGCGGGGCCTACGAGCAGTACTTC
.	TRBV27	TRBJ2-5	TRBD2	CATASGGSGRETQYF	TGTGCCACTGCTAGCGGGGGCTCTGGGAGGGAGACCCAGTACTTC
.	TRBV27	TRBJ2-7	.	CASRPRGTYEQYF	TGTGCCAGCAGACCTCGGGGTACCTACGAGCAGTACTTC
.	TRBV13	TRBJ2-6	.	CASSTFSGANVLTF	TGTGCCAGCAGCACGTTCTCTGGGGCCAACGTCCTGACTTTC
.	TRBV4-1	TRBJ1-1	.	CASSQSPNTEAFF	TGCGCCAGCAGCCAATCCCCGAACACTGAAGCTTTCTTT
.	TRBV13	TRBJ2-3	TRBD2	CASSLGTAGGSDTQYF	TGTGCCAGCAGCTTAGGCACGGCGGGGGGCTCGGATACGCAGTATTTT
.	TRBV9	TRBJ1-1	.	CASSATVRAGDEAFF	TGTGCCAGCAGCGCGACCGTTAGGGCAGGGGATGAAGCTTTCTTT
few	TRBV2	TRBJ2-3	.	CASSEASYTQYF	TGTGCCAGCAGTGAAGCTAGCTATACGCAGTATTTT
.	TRBV12-5	TRBJ2-7	.	CASGRRQNYEQYF	TGTGCTAGTGGCCGACGACAGAACTACGAGCAGTACTTC
.	TRBV19	TRBJ1-2	TRBD1	CASSTTGVGYGYTF	TGTGCCAGTAGTACGACAGGGGTAGGATATGGCTACACCTTC
.	TRBV5-5	TRBJ2-5	TRBD1	CASSPGMDRGARETQYF	TGTGCCAGCAGCCCTGGCATGGACAGGGGGGCGCGTGAGACCCAGTACTTC
.	TRBV5-1	TRBJ1-1	.	CASSLPGEVTEAFF	TGCGCCAGCAGCTTGCCGGGGGAAGTCACTGAAGCTTTCTTT
.	TRBV5-1	TRBJ2-5	TRBD1	CASSPGTGTETQYF	TGCGCCAGCAGTCCCGGGACAGGAACAGAGACCCAGTACTTC
.	TRBV9	TRBJ2-5	.	CASSVAGALKETQYF	TGTGCCAGCAGCGTAGCGGGGGCCCTAAAAGAGACCCAGTACTTC
.	TRBV2	TRBJ1-1	.	CASGEFRGRGNTEAFF	TGTGCCAGCGGAGAATTCAGGGGAAGAGGGAACACTGAAGCTTTCTTT
once	TRBV27	TRBJ1-1	TRBD1	CASSLVVTGEGEAFF	TGTGCCAGCAGTTTAGTGGTAACAGGGGAGGGTGAAGCTTTCTTT
.	TRBV5-5	TRBJ2-5	TRBD1	CASSPGTGVQETQYF	TGTGCCAGCAGCCCAGGAACAGGGGTGCAAGAGACCCAGTACTTC
.	TRBV10-3	TRBJ2-7	.	CAIRPDRGGKHEQYF	TGTGCCATCAGGCCCGATCGGGGAGGAAAACACGAGCAGTACTTC
.	TRBV6-5	TRBJ2-2	.	CASSYSVLGIGELFF	TGTGCCAGCAGTTACTCGGTTCTAGGGATCGGGGAGCTGTTTTTT
.	TRBV2	TRBJ1-4	.	CASRASRAPIGEKLFF	TGTGCCAGCAGAGCATCTAGGGCCCCTATTGGTGAAAAACTGTTTTTT
.	TRBV7-9	TRBJ2-3	.	CASSLRRGSTDTQYF	TGTGCCAGCAGCTTAAGGCGCGGGAGCACAGATACGCAGTATTTT
.	TRBV13	TRBJ2-2	.	CASSLLMGEGTGELFF	TGTGCCAGCAGCTTATTAATGGGGGAAGGCACCGGGGAGCTGTTTTTT
once	TRBV15	TRBJ1-5	TRBD1	CATSSDRGNNQPQHF	TGTGCCACCAGCTCCGACAGGGGGAACAATCAGCCCCAGCATTTT
.	TRBV27	TRBJ1-5	.	CASSLDTNSNQPQHF	TGTGCCAGCAGCCTCGACACGAATAGCAATCAGCCCCAGCATTTT
.	TRBV7-9	TRBJ1-2	TRBD1	CASSALGQLYGYTF	TGTGCCAGCAGCGCCCTGGGACAGCTTTATGGCTACACCTTC
.	TRBV11-2	TRBJ2-1	TRBD1	CASSWGQGNNEQFF	TGTGCCAGCAGCTGGGGACAGGGGAACAATGAGCAGTTCTTC
.	TRBV29-1	TRBJ2-3	.	CSVEMVMDTQYF	TGCAGCGTTGAGATGGTCATGGATACGCAGTATTTT
.	TRBV7-2	TRBJ1-2	.	CASREGQDAVYGYTF	TGTGCCAGCAGGGAGGGTCAGGATGCGGTCTATGGCTACACCTTC
.	TRBV10-3	TRBJ2-7	.	CAISENSRDYEQYF	TGTGCCATCAGTGAAAATTCGAGGGACTACGAGCAGTACTTC
few	TRBV29-1	TRBJ2-5	.	CSATSGDWGTQYF	TGCAGCGCAACGAGTGGGGACTGGGGGACCCAGTACTTC
.	TRBV27	TRBJ2-7	.	CASSLSIAYEQYF	TGTGCCAGCAGTTTATCGATCGCCTACGAGCAGTACTTC
.	TRBV3-1/TRBV3-2	TRBJ2-1	TRBD2	CASSPGLAGELSEQFF	TGTGCCAGCAGCCCGGGACTAGCGGGAGAATTGAGTGAGCAGTTCTTC
.	TRBV2	TRBJ2-2	TRBD2	CASSPLAGGNTGELFF	TGTGCCAGCAGTCCACTAGCGGGAGGAAACACCGGGGAGCTGTTTTTT
.	TRBV6-5	TRBJ2-5	TRBD2	CASSYSGPGRGETQYF	TGTGCCAGCAGTTACTCGGGACCCGGGAGGGGAGAGACCCAGTACTTC
.	TRBV19	TRBJ1-2	TRBD1	CASDRDGGYTF	TGTGCCAGTGACAGGGACGGTGGCTACACCTTC
.	TRBV10-2	TRBJ2-2	.	CASSNRQVVSNTGELFF	TGCGCCAGCAGCAACCGACAGGTCGTTTCGAACACCGGGGAGCTGTTTTTT
.	TRBV2	TRBJ1-2	.	CASSEERGYGYTF	TGTGCCAGCAGTGAAGAGAGGGGCTATGGCTACACCTTC
.	TRBV4-2	TRBJ2-3	TRBD2	CASSQGILAGGSPSTDTQYF	TGTGCCAGCAGCCAGGGTATACTAGCGGGGGGCTCACCTAGCACAGATACGCAGTATTTT
.	TRBV6-4	TRBJ1-4	.	CASSEQAGSLQLFF	TGTGCCAGCAGTGAGCAGGCAGGGAGCCTCCAACTGTTTTTT